This T cell receptor (beta chain) was identified in a study of T cells in Graves' hyperthyroidism and ophthalmopathy. In germline, CDR1 is MNHEY, CDR2 SVGEGT. This CDR3 is built from 13 residues. Trimming pared 4 bases from V and 7 bases from J, leaving 10 bases between. TCR beta CDR3 regions were amplified from RNA. The TCR CDR3 first-round RT-PCR relied on the HTBI primer set. Each CDR3 protein gets one entry after TCRdb re-called the multiplex PCR reads with MiXCR. This table has tens of thousands of distinct CDR3 sequences, roughly 51% appearing once. Criteria for exclusion of patients were uncontrolled infection, other autoimmune disease, pregnancy or lactation. Each diagnosis drew on symptoms, thyroxine, TRAb, thyroid ultrasound and orbital computed tomography findings.

This sequence originates from a man between 18 and 29 years old with Graves' hyperthyroidism. The gene calls are TRBV6-2 or TRBV6-3 and TRBJ1-4; D remains unclear. Sequenced input: peripheral blood or thyroid tissue (not recorded which). The CDR3 loop is CASSSSEGEKLFF. The CDR3 DNA follows: TGTGCCAGCAGTTCCTCCGAGGGTGAAAAACTGTTTTTT.